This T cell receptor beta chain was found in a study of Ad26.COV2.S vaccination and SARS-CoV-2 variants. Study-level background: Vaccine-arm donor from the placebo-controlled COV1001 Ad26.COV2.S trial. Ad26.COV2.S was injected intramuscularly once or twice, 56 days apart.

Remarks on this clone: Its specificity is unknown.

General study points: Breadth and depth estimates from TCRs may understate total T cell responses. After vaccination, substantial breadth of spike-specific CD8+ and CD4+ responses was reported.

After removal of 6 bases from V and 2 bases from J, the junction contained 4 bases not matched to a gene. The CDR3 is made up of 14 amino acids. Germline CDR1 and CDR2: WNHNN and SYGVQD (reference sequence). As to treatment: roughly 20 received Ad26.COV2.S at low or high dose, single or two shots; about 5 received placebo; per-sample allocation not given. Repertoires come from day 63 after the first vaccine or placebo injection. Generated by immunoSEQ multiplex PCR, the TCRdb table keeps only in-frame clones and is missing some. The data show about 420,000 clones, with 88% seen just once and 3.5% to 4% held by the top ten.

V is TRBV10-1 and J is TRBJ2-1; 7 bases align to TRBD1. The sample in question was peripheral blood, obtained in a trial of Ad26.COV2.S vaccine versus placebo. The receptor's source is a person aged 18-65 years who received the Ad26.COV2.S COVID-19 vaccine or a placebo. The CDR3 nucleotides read TGCGCCAGCAGCCCAGGGGGTACCTACAATGAGCAGTTCTTC. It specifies CASSPGGTYNEQFF.